This T cell receptor (beta chain) is drawn from a study of T cell repertoires in cytomegalovirus infection. Study-level background: Matching HLA type, along with CMV infection, was indicated by public TCR beta signatures.

A few counts support this clonotype. Its antigen is currently unknown. From germline, CDR1 is MGHRA and CDR2 YSYEKL. This CDR3 comprises 17 residues. The V gene lost 0 bases and the J gene lost 2 bases, with 16 bases spanning the gap. TCRdb ran MiXCR on the reads and lists one entry per CDR3 protein. The sample includes about 920,000 distinct CDR3 sequences, less than 40% of them seen just once. The TCR sequence derives from a human donor in good health (CMV status not recorded). Some clones in this sample may be carry-over from other donors' samples. The chain couples TRBV4-1 to TRBJ1-1, with D hard to call. Sample: cultured CD8+ T cells from PBMCs, taken from culture after CMV antigen stimulation. The CDR3 is CASSQDSAGGSNTEAFF. CDR3 in DNA: TGCGCCAGCAGCCAAGACTCAGCTGGTGGGTCAAACACTGAAGCTTTCTTT.